This T cell receptor beta chain was observed in a study of blood T cell repertoires in COVID-19. Study context: The United States, Italy and Spain supplied acute and convalescent COVID-19 samples. PBMCs, B-cell-depleted T cells, or T cells were the source of the cDNA or gDNA that made up the material.

Original processing notes: Estimated nucleated cell counts came from reference gene primer amplification. TCRdb's copy holds only in-frame clones and misses some; the assay was immunoSEQ multiplex PCR. The V and J calls and clone size were taken over from that table, and D and trimming were inferred from the DNA. The sample holds roughly 350,000 clones, 85% seen once. CDR3 size: 11 residues. Germline V gene data show CDR1 as LGHDT and CDR2 as YNNKEL (reference sequence). With 3 bases removed from V and 10 bases from J, the gap between germline ends came to 9 bases. The material sequenced was peripheral blood. This chain connects TRBV3-1 (or the pseudogene TRBV3-2) to TRBJ1-1; no definite D call. The source of this sequence is a young woman with acute or convalescent COVID-19. CDR3 region: CASSHGESAFF. CDR3 coding DNA: TGTGCCAGCAGCCACGGGGAGTCAGCTTTCTTT.